This is a list of T cell receptor beta chains from one sample in a study of PD-1 blockade in mismatch repair-deficient tumors. TCRdb keeps only in-frame clones here, not all; method: immunoSEQ multiplex PCR. The table records some 120,000 clones, approximately 91% of them present only once. The specimen was peripheral blood, collected 70 to 72 weeks after starting pembrolizumab. The receptors were sampled from an adult with mismatch repair-deficient cancer. The CDR3 runs from the conserved cysteine through the conserved F or W.

v_call	j_call	cdr3_aa
TRBV14	TRBJ2-3	CASSQDLAPDTQYF
TRBV28	TRBJ2-7	CASSLRTASSYEQYF
TRBV7-9	TRBJ2-4	CASSWTGGPKNIQYF
TRBV7-9	TRBJ2-1	CASSFRDLGNEQFF
TRBV18	TRBJ2-7	CASSPPGTGSYEQYF
TRBV4-1	TRBJ2-2	CASRSGELFF
TRBV6-5	TRBJ2-7	CASRDRRNPYEQYF
TRBV4-3	TRBJ2-3	CASSQDRRLDTQYF
TRBV19	TRBJ2-5	CASSIRLAGETQYF
TRBV5-1	TRBJ2-5	CASSLGYSQETQYF
TRBV27	TRBJ2-7	CASSFVAGVRDEQYF
TRBV27	TRBJ2-1	CASSKVSSYNEQFF
TRBV27	TRBJ2-4	CASRTFSGGKNIQYF
TRBV9	TRBJ2-3	CASSVAGSPTDTQYF
TRBV11-3	TRBJ2-3	CASSLGRRGTDTQYF
TRBV7-3	TRBJ2-2	CASSPGTGGAGELFF
TRBV12-5	TRBJ1-4	CASGLTNRVSNEKLFF
TRBV7-9	TRBJ2-7	CASSFPQGRGYEQYF
TRBV10-3	TRBJ2-3	CAISAVAGGSDTQYF
TRBV4-1	TRBJ2-5	CASSHGGASETQYF
TRBV7-9	TRBJ2-5	CASSLAVTGRFGSQYF
TRBV30	TRBJ1-2	CACRTGTGYTF
TRBV6-6	TRBJ2-5	CASSFGGQQETQYF
TRBV7-9	TRBJ1-5	CASSSGQNSNQPQHF
TRBV2	TRBJ2-3	CASTLSAGSTDTQYF
TRBV2	TRBJ2-7	CASSRTSGSYEQYF
TRBV28	TRBJ2-7	CASSLASGTSLSYEQYF
TRBV6-1	TRBJ2-7	CASSEIGGVSYEQYF
TRBV7-9	TRBJ1-1	CASSEKQGNTEAFF
TRBV19	TRBJ2-2	CASSIRLPGELFF
TRBV4-2	TRBJ2-2	CASSHKGQGLGELFF
TRBV19	TRBJ1-2	CASSRQELEGYTF
TRBV18	TRBJ2-4	CASSPPEMVAKNIQYF
TRBV28	TRBJ2-1	CASSYSGRASNEQFF
TRBV4-3	TRBJ1-2	CASSQDLYVSGYTF
TRBV11-3	TRBJ2-7	CASSHYLSQEQYF
TRBV28	TRBJ2-1	CASSLYTNLYQDEQFF
TRBV9	TRBJ2-7	CASSVDRDYEQYF
TRBV6-5	TRBJ1-4	CANSVARVGEKLFF
TRBV19	TRBJ2-2	CASSPLGQAGELFF
TRBV27	TRBJ1-2	CASIKDGAGLGYGYTF
TRBV11-2	TRBJ1-2	CASSLSGGSYGYTF
TRBV6-6	TRBJ1-1	CASNKQGAGAFF